This T cell receptor beta chain was sequenced during a study of T cell responses to AZD1222 COVID-19 vaccine. Of note for this clone: Its cognate antigen is unknown.

Study findings and constraints: It was only 6 or 7 AZD1222 recipients who were seropositive at baseline. Increased Spike-specific TCR breadth and depth were observed after two AZD1222 doses. The reported proportion of spike-specific TCRs targeting unmutated variant regions was nearly half.

Produced via immunoSEQ multiplex PCR; TCRdb's table is partial and in-frame only. Here the sample spans over 100,000 clones, about 86% being singletons. The CDR3 loop spans 16 amino acids. Trimming cost V 5 bases and J 1 base, with 15 bases left between them. Germline V lookup: CDR1 MDHEN, CDR2 SYDVKM. The origin of this receptor is an adult in good health. This specimen was peripheral blood, taken on day 0 of AZD1222 vaccination. The chain joins TRBV28 to TRBJ1-5; maybe TRBD1 (6 bases). CDR3 region: CASSLVDSISNQPQHF. CDR3 DNA: TGTGCCAGCAGTCTCGTGGACAGCATAAGCAATCAGCCCCAGCATTTT.